This TCR beta chain is drawn from a study of CD8 T cells in ankylosing spondylitis. Overall study findings and caveats: Fewer than ten highly homologous variants made up a TCR beta motif that seemed to typify ankylosing spondylitis blood.

This clonotype has a handful of counts. Its antigen is undetermined. MiXCR, run by TCRdb on the 5' RACE reads, gives a single entry per CDR3 protein. The sample records about 350,000 distinct CDR3 sequences, 20% to 25% being singletons. Germline CDR1 SQVTM, CDR2 ANQGSEA. V lost 7 bases, J lost 8 bases, and 7 bases stayed unmatched. This CDR3 comprises 12 residues. The source is a male donor with ankylosing spondylitis or in good health (not recorded which). The chain has TRBV29-1 and TRBJ2-1; 8 nucleotides agree with TRBD2. Source material: blood, either unsorted or a sorted T cell fraction (not recorded which). As DNA, the CDR3 is TGCAGCGCCGGGAGGGGTATCGATGAGCAGTTCTTC. Protein product: CSAGRGIDEQFF.